The T cell receptor (beta chain) described here comes from a study of OX40 agonist ivuxolimab in advanced cancers. TCRdb's copy holds only in-frame clones and misses some; the assay was immunoSEQ multiplex PCR. The data show tens of thousands of clones, around 90% seen once. V trimming: 0 bases; J trimming: 5 bases; junction bases outside the gene matches: 4. Per germline, CDR1 WNHNN and CDR2 SYGVQD (reference sequence). The CDR3 loop spans 16 amino acids. Material: CD4+ or CD8+ T cells sorted from blood, obtained in a trial of the OX40 agonist ivuxolimab. The chain has TRBV10-1 and TRBJ2-3; 11 bases are shared with TRBD2. This clonotype was sampled from an adult with an advanced solid tumor such as melanoma, head and neck, liver or kidney cancer. CDR3: CASSESTSGRVDTQYF. CDR3 nucleotide sequence: TGCGCCAGCAGTGAGTCCACTAGCGGGAGAGTAGATACGCAGTATTTT.